These 26 T cell receptor beta chains were sequenced from one sample in a study of T-cell reconstitution after alpha-beta-depleted transplantation in children. Preparation of the TCRbeta library used unique molecular identifiers. TCRdb itself ran the PCR reads through MiXCR, one entry per CDR3 protein. This table holds hundreds of thousands of distinct CDR3 sequences, roughly 16% found once. Sample: PBMCs, mostly from graft donor cells, taken 360 days after TCRalphabeta/CD19-depleted stem cell transplant. The receptors here all came from a boy under two years old who had a stem cell transplant for Wiskott-Aldrich syndrome, so the T cells may come from the graft donor.

The genes are TRBV7-9 and TRBJ2-7; unclear D gene. Germline values: CDR1 SEHNR, CDR2 FQNEAQ (reference sequence). V gave up 2 bases and J gave up 3 bases, with 20 bases separating them. This CDR3 is built from 17 residues. The CDR3 protein is CASSLISPVTKSYEQYF. In nucleotides, the CDR3 is TGTGCCAGCAGCTTAATCTCCCCCGTAACCAAGAGCTACGAGCAGTACTTC.

This chain joins TRBV7-8 and TRBJ2-3, with TRBD2 as a possible D gene (5 bases). The germline CDR1 and CDR2 sequences are SGHVS and FQNEAQ. This CDR3 is 15 amino acids long. V shed 3 bases and J shed 2 bases, with 12 bases lying between them. The chain's CDR3 is CASSFEGPHTDTQYF. The CDR3 DNA reads as TGTGCCAGCAGCTTTGAGGGCCCACACACAGATACGCAGTATTTT.

The J gene is TRBJ1-2, the V gene TRBV18; D not certain. CDR3 length: 13 amino acids. CDR1 and CDR2 from the germline V gene are KGHSH and LQKENI. The V and J ends lost 4 bases and 6 bases respectively, with 12 bases between them. Here the CDR3 DNA reads TGTGCCAGCTCACTCCGACGGGAAGATGGCTACACCTTC. It encodes CASSLRREDGYTF.

This clonotype appeared a few times. The chain uses TRBV20-1 and TRBJ2-5; TRBD2 aligns across 9 bases. J was trimmed by 5 bases and V by 6 bases; bases with no gene match: 7. Germline CDR1 and CDR2: DFQATT and SNEGSKA (reference sequence). The CDR3 runs to 13 residues. CDR3: CSATIAGVETQYF. CDR3 sequence (DNA): TGCAGTGCGACTATAGCGGGGGTGGAGACCCAGTACTTC.

This sequence joins TRBV27 and TRBJ2-2, with TRBD1 matching over 9 bases. The CDR3 contains 16 residues. The trim removed 3 bases at V and 6 bases at J, leaving 8 bases unmatched. The germline V gene has CDR1 MNHEY and CDR2 SMNVEV (reference sequence). CDR3: CASSFYRGLYSGELFF. CDR3 coding DNA: TGTGCCAGCAGTTTTTACAGGGGGCTATATTCCGGGGAGCTGTTTTTT.

In regard to this clonotype: Germline is not matched at one junction end, which may reflect a read error. The CDR3 coding sequence is TGTGCCAGCAGTCCAAGTACCGGGGAGCGGTTTTTT. Residues: CASSPSTGERFF. V usage is TRBV7-2 and J usage is TRBJ2-2, with D possibly matching TRBD2 (5 bases). The length of the CDR3 is 12 residues. Germline CDR1 SGHTA, CDR2 FQGNSA.

This chain uses TRBV19 with TRBJ2-2; TRBD1 agrees at 7 bases. The CDR3 consists of 14 residues. The germline CDR1 and CDR2 sequences are LNHDA and SQIVND (reference sequence). V shed 4 bases, J shed 7 bases, and the junction held 6 bases outside the gene matches. As DNA, the CDR3 is TGTGCCAGTAGTACTGACAGGGTTAGCGGGGAGCTGTTTTTT. It codes for CASSTDRVSGELFF. Full variable domain (remainder filled in from reference TRBV19 and TRBJ2-2): DGGITQSPKYLFRKEGQNVTLSCEQNLNHDAMYWYRQDPGQGLRLIYYSQIVNDFQKGDIAEGYSVSREKKESFPLTVTSAQKNPTAFYLCASSTDRVSGELFFGEGSRLTVL.

The table lists this clonotype with a few counts. This chain connects TRBV4-3 to TRBJ2-1, with D tentatively TRBD2 (5 bases). The CDR3 consists of 15 residues. Trimming stripped 0 bases from V and 6 bases from J, with 12 bases between. Germline V gene data show CDR1 as LGHNA and CDR2 as YSLEER. CDR3 DNA: TGCGCCAGCAGCCAAGATTGGCCCCGGGGCAATGAGCAGTTCTTC. The encoded protein is CASSQDWPRGNEQFF.

This clonotype was counted a few times. The V gene is TRBV24-1, the J gene TRBJ2-1, with unresolved D. The CDR3 contains 12 residues. Germline assignment: CDR1 KGHDR and CDR2 SFDVKD. Trimming left V 0 bases short and J 14 bases short, with 10 bases between. The CDR3 sequence: CATSDLGRAKFF. The CDR3 region has the DNA TGTGCCACCAGTGATTTGGGTCGGGCCAAGTTCTTC.

The chain employs TRBV10-3 and TRBJ1-4; no clear D gene. The V end was cut by 3 bases, the J end by 4 bases, with 9 bases between. The CDR3 loop spans 14 amino acids. Per germline, CDR1 ENHRY and CDR2 SYGVKD. The chain's CDR3 is CAISDRRDNEKLFF. Here the CDR3 DNA reads TGTGCCATCAGTGATCGACGGGATAATGAAAAACTGTTTTTT.

This clonotype was found many times. The rearrangement links TRBV12-3 or TRBV12-4 to TRBJ2-1; D gene uncertain. The V gene lost 0 bases and the J gene lost 1 base, with 7 bases spanning the gap. This CDR3 has 15 amino acids. The CDR3 spells CASSLASGSYNEQFF. The CDR3 DNA follows: TGTGCCAGCAGTTTAGCGAGTGGGTCCTACAATGAGCAGTTCTTC.

V is TRBV5-1 and J is TRBJ2-2; D is undetermined. Per germline, CDR1 SGHRS and CDR2 YFSETQ. The CDR3 sequence is 14 residues long. V was pared by 3 bases and J by 4 bases, with 10 bases between. The CDR3 protein is CASSSRLPTGELFF. CDR3 DNA: TGCGCCAGCAGCTCCAGGCTGCCCACCGGGGAGCTGTTTTTT.

This clonotype was found many times. The chain combines TRBV7-2 with TRBJ2-7; D ambiguous. There are 14 residues in the CDR3. V was trimmed by 2 bases and J by 3 bases, leaving 11 bases between them. Germline CDR1 and CDR2: SGHTA and FQGNSA. CDR3 in DNA: TGTGCCAGCAGCTTAACAGCGAACCTCTACGAGCAGTACTTC. Translation gives CASSLTANLYEQYF.

This clonotype turned up a few times. J is TRBJ2-3 and V is TRBV19, with unresolved D. The germline gives CDR1 LNHDA, CDR2 SQIVND (reference sequence). CDR3 size: 15 residues. Trimming took 5 bases from V and 0 from J, leaving 12 bases between them. The CDR3 coding sequence is TGTGCCAGTAGTCGAGGTGACCGAAGCACAGATACGCAGTATTTT. Encoded protein: CASSRGDRSTDTQYF.

The sample holds many counts of this clonotype. The rearrangement uses TRBV29-1 and TRBJ2-7; 11 bases map to TRBD1. Germline-derived CDR1 and CDR2 are SQVTM and ANQGSEA. V trimming: 6 bases; J trimming: 7 bases; junction bases outside the gene matches: 2. The CDR3 length is 11 residues. The CDR3 here is CSVGQGGEQYF. CDR3 bases: TGCAGCGTGGGACAGGGGGGGGAGCAGTACTTC.

This sequence joins TRBV29-1 and TRBJ2-1, with 11 bases aligning to TRBD1. CDR1 and CDR2 (germline): SQVTM, ANQGSEA. The CDR3 is 16 amino acids. The trim removed 7 bases at V and 7 bases at J, leaving 15 bases unmatched. CDR3 sequence reads: CSALDLDRGHLNEQFF. DNA of the CDR3: TGCAGCGCCTTGGATTTGGACAGGGGGCATTTGAATGAGCAGTTCTTC.

The chain combines TRBV20-1 with TRBJ2-5; 8 bases align to TRBD2. From germline, CDR1 is DFQATT and CDR2 SNEGSKA (reference sequence). This CDR3 has 11 amino acids. V lost 3 bases and J lost 7; bases outside the gene matches: 1. In DNA, the CDR3 is TGCAGTGCTAGCGGGAGGGGGACCCAGTACTTC. Translating gives CSASGRGTQYF.

The chain couples TRBV20-1 to TRBJ2-5; a possible D gene is TRBD1 (6 bases). CDR1 and CDR2 (germline): DFQATT, SNEGSKA (reference sequence). This CDR3 region has 16 residues. Trimming shortened V by 3 bases and J by 5 bases, and 22 bases separated the two germline ends. CDR3 residues: CSARWGLGHQWETQYF. Here the CDR3 DNA reads TGCAGTGCTAGGTGGGGTTTGGGACACCAGTGGGAGACCCAGTACTTC.

The chain couples TRBV5-1 to TRBJ2-1; perhaps D is TRBD1 or TRBD2 (5 bases each). V lost 3 bases to trimming and J lost 0 bases, with 10 bases between them. In germline, CDR1 is SGHRS, CDR2 YFSETQ. The CDR3 is 15 amino acids. CDR3 nucleotides: TGCGCCAGCAGCTCCGGGACCGGCTCCTACAATGAGCAGTTCTTC. This gives the protein CASSSGTGSYNEQFF. Based on the CDR3 plus reference TRBV5-1 and TRBJ2-1, the full variable domain is KAGVTQTPRYLIKTRGQQVTLSCSPISGHRSVSWYQQTPGQGLQFLFEYFSETQRNKGNFPGRFSGRQFSNSRSEMNVSTLELGDSALYLCASSSGTGSYNEQFFGPGTRLTVL.

This clonotype occurred a few times. The rearrangement joins TRBV20-1 to TRBJ1-5, with D maybe TRBD1 (5 bases). Trimming removed 6 bases from V and 5 bases from J, with 17 bases in between. The CDR3 has 14 residues. Germline lookup yields CDR1 DFQATT and CDR2 SNEGSKA (reference sequence). The CDR3 bases are TGCAGTGCCCAGGGCCAGCCGGCCGATCAGCCCCAGCATTTT. Encoded protein: CSAQGQPADQPQHF.

The rearrangement uses TRBV10-3 and TRBJ1-1; D call uncertain. CDR1 and CDR2 from the germline V gene are ENHRY and SYGVKD. V was shortened by 8 bases and J by 3 bases, with 13 bases between the two germline ends. CDR3 size: 13 residues. Written as DNA, the CDR3 is TGTGCCATCCGGGTGGCACGGGACACTGAAGCTTTCTTT. Translating it yields CAIRVARDTEAFF.

This clonotype showed up many times. The chain employs TRBV11-2 and TRBJ2-3; possibly TRBD2 for D (7 bases). The CDR3 has 15 amino acids. V was clipped by 1 base and J by 4 bases, with 12 bases between them. Looked up from germline, CDR1 is SGHAT and CDR2 is FQNNGV. The CDR3 spells CASSLGGGKADTQYF. The DNA of the CDR3 is TGTGCCAGCAGCTTAGGGGGGGGCAAGGCAGATACGCAGTATTTT.

The gene calls are TRBV23-1 and TRBJ1-4; D not resolved. TRBV23-1 is given ORF status, its function remaining uncertain. This CDR3 has 12 residues. Between the trimmed V and J ends, which lost 4 bases and 9 bases, there was a span of 9 bases. Here the CDR3 DNA reads TGCGCCAGCAGTCTCCAATCGAAAAAACTGTTTTTT. This gives the protein CASSLQSKKLFF.

The genes are TRBV7-2 and TRBJ2-2; TRBD2 matches 9 bases. The V segment lost 0 bases and the J segment 4 bases; nucleotides outside the gene matches: 6. The CDR3 is made up of 17 amino acids. Germline V gene data show CDR1 as SGHTA and CDR2 as FQGNSA. CDR3 nucleotides: TGTGCCAGCAGCTTAGCGCAGATACTAGCGGGCACCGGGGAGCTGTTTTTT. As protein: CASSLAQILAGTGELFF.

This clonotype came up a few times. The rearrangement joins TRBV5-1 to TRBJ2-2; D remains ambiguous. V gave up 0 bases and J gave up 6 bases, with 6 bases separating them. CDR1 is SGHRS and CDR2 is YFSETQ in the germline V gene. This CDR3 region has 13 residues. The CDR3 spells CASSLVKPGELFF. The CDR3 nucleotides read TGCGCCAGCAGCTTGGTTAAGCCCGGGGAGCTGTTTTTT.

With respect to this clonotype: The junction differs from germline at one of its ends, possibly a read error. The rearrangement links TRBV12-3 or TRBV12-4 to TRBJ2-5, with 7 bases identical to TRBD1. The CDR3 is made up of 19 amino acids. CDR3 loop: CAISRDRDSGWMYQETQYF. Written as DNA, the CDR3 is TGTGCCATCAGTCGAGATCGGGACAGTGGGTGGATGTACCAAGAGACCCAGTACTTC.